This TCR beta chain emerged from a study of cytomegalovirus exposure and HLA in healthy donors. With respect to this clone: What it binds is unknown.

Study-level findings and limits: Confirmation was obtained in vitro that a few CMV-associated chains are specific for CMV antigens. Most TCR sequences were rare, but some public TCRs occurred in many donors. Highest at DRB1 and lowest at HLA-C, TCR association rates differed among HLA loci in a later analysis.

The junction had 4 bases not matched to a gene; V was cut back by 3 bases and J by 2 bases. Germline CDR1 SGHNT, CDR2 YYREEE (reference sequence). The CDR3 is 15 residues long. Use of 60 Vbeta and 13 Jbeta primers characterized the PCR. Authors' data handling: A later analysis counted 70 million to 85 million unique TCR beta chains, around 10 million shared. Using immunoSEQ multiplex PCR, the repertoire was profiled, and TCRdb retains in-frame clones only, with some absent. V and J calls and clone size are those listed in that table; D and trimming were worked out from the DNA. The sample contains about 140,000 clones, more than 75% of which appear only once.

The receptor comes from a female donor in good health and CMV-seronegative. The chain is built from TRBV5-4 and TRBJ2-2; 7 bases fit TRBD1. The sample was PBMCs. Here the CDR3 reads CASSSQGVNTGELFF. The DNA for the CDR3 is TGTGCCAGCAGCTCGCAGGGGGTTAACACCGGGGAGCTGTTTTTT.